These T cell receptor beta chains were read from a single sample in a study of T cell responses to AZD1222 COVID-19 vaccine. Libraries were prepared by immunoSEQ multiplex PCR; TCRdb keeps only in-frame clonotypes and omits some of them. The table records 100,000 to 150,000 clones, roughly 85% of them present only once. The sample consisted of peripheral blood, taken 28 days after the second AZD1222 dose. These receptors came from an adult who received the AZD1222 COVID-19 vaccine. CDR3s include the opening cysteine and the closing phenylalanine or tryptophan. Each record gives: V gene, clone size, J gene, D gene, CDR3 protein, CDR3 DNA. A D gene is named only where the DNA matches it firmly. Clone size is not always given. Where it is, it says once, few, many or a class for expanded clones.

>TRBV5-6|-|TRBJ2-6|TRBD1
CASSRPGQVPSGANVLTF
TGTGCCAGCAGCCGACCGGGACAGGTCCCCTCTGGGGCCAACGTCCTGACTTTC
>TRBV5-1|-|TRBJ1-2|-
CASSLLRVGSGYTF
TGCGCCAGCAGCTTACTCAGGGTCGGGTCGGGCTACACCTTC
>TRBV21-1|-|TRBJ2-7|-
CASSKGGGQGPYEQYF
TGTGCCAGCAGCAAAGGGGGGGGACAGGGACCCTACGAGCAGTACTTC
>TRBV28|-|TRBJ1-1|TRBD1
CASSRTGGRGTEAFF
TGTGCCAGCAGCCGGACAGGGGGCCGGGGCACTGAAGCTTTCTTT
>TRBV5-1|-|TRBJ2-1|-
CASRLPTLQLETGGNEQFF
TGCGCCAGCAGGTTACCCACTCTCCAACTCGAGACAGGTGGGAATGAGCAGTTCTTC
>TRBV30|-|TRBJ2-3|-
CAWSVPGWGTDTQYF
TGTGCCTGGAGTGTACCAGGCTGGGGTACAGATACGCAGTATTTT
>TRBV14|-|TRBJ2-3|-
CASGDANTQYF
TGTGCCAGCGGCGACGCAAATACGCAGTATTTT
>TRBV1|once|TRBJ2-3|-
CTSSKGSTDTQYF
TGCACCAGCAGCAAAGGGTCCACAGATACGCAGTATTTT
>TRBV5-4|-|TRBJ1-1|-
CASSFRDGNTEAFF
TGTGCCAGCAGCTTCCGGGACGGAAACACTGAAGCTTTCTTT
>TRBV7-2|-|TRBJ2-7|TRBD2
CASSPLAGPSGEQYF
TGTGCCAGCAGCCCCCTAGCGGGGCCGTCGGGGGAGCAGTACTTC
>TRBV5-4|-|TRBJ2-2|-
CASTKHSMNTGELFF
TGTGCCAGCACCAAACATTCGATGAACACCGGGGAGCTGTTTTTT
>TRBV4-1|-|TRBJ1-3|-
CASSHNTGSGNTIYF
TGCGCCAGCAGCCATAATACAGGGTCGGGAAACACCATATATTTT
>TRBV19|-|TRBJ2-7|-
CASSIGTGDPYEQYF
TGTGCCAGTAGTATAGGCACAGGTGACCCCTACGAGCAGTACTTC
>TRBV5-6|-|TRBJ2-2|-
CASSELAGELFF
TGTGCCAGCAGCGAGTTGGCCGGGGAGCTGTTTTTT
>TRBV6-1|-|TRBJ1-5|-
CASSEGPTGNQPQHF
TGTGCCAGCAGTGAAGGTCCTACGGGAAATCAGCCCCAGCATTTT
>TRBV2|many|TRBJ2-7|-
CASSDDAATYEQYF
TGTGCCAGCAGTGACGACGCCGCTACCTACGAGCAGTACTTC
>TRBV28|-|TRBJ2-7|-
CASSSQQVGAAYEQYF
TGTGCCAGCAGTTCCCAACAGGTGGGAGCGGCCTACGAGCAGTACTTC
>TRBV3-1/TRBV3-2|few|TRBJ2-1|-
CASSRGLSYNEQFF
TGTGCCAGCAGCCGTGGACTGTCCTACAATGAGCAGTTCTTC
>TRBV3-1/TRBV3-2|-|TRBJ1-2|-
CASSHASANSIPHF
TGTGCCAGCAGCCACGCATCCGCAAACTCTATTCCCCACTTC
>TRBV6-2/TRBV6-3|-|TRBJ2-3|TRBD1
CASSYGTGDTDTQYF
TGTGCCAGCAGTTACGGGACAGGGGACACAGATACGCAGTATTTT
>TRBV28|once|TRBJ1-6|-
CASSLGGGYSPLHF
TGTGCCAGCAGTTTAGGTGGGGGTTATTCACCCCTCCACTTT
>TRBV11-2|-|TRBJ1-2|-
CASSLGRSLVGYTF
TGTGCCAGCAGCTTAGGCCGCTCCCTAGTCGGCTACACCTTC
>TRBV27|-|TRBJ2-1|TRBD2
CASSPNLLAGVYNEQFF
TGTGCCAGCAGTCCCAACCTCCTAGCGGGGGTATACAATGAGCAGTTCTTC
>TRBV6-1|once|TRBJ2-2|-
CAIYSAGELFF
TGTGCCATCTATTCCGCCGGGGAGCTGTTTTTT
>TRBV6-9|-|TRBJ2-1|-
CASSPPLGTVNEQFF
TGTGCCAGCAGTCCCCCTTTGGGGACCGTCAATGAGCAGTTCTTC
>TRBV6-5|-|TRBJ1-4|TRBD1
CASSLEGGAGEKLFF
TGTGCCAGCAGTTTAGAAGGGGGCGCAGGGGAAAAACTGTTTTTT
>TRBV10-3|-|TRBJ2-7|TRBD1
CAISSGQGAYEQYF
TGTGCCATCAGCTCGGGACAGGGGGCCTACGAGCAGTACTTC
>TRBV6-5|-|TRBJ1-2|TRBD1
CASLWDSGYTF
TGTGCCAGCCTTTGGGACAGCGGTTACACCTTC
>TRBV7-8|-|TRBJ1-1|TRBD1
CASSSGQGLNTEAFF
TGTGCCAGCAGCTCCGGACAGGGGTTGAACACTGAAGCTTTCTTT
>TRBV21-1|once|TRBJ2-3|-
CASSKDHLEDTQYF
TGTGCCAGCAGCAAAGATCACTTGGAAGATACGCAGTATTTT
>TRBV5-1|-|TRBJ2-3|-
CASSSGRVSDTQYF
TGCGCCAGCAGCTCGGGAAGGGTTTCAGATACGCAGTATTTT
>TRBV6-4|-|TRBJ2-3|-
CASRQGFYTDTQYF
TGTGCCAGCAGACAGGGTTTTTACACAGATACGCAGTATTTT
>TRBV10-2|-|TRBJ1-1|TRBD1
CASSVQTGVNTEAFF
TGCGCCAGCAGTGTCCAGACAGGGGTGAACACTGAAGCTTTCTTT
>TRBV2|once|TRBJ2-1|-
CASKGGAGVF
TGTGCCAGCAAGGGCGGCGCGGGTGTCTTC
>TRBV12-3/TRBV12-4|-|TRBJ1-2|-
CASSLTDYGYTF
TGTGCCAGCAGTTTGACAGATTATGGCTACACCTTC
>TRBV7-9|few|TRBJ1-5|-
CASSSEGEGRGNQPQHF
TGTGCCAGCAGCTCAGAGGGGGAGGGAAGGGGCAATCAGCCCCAGCATTTT
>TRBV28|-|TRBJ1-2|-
CASSLRRGDGYTF
TGTGCCAGCAGTCTTCGGCGGGGTGATGGCTACACCTTC
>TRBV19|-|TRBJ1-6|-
CATASGGGLYSPLHF
TGTGCCACTGCATCAGGTGGGGGACTCTATTCACCCCTCCACTTT
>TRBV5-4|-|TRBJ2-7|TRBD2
CASTWEGLVSYEQYF
TGTGCCAGCACCTGGGAGGGTCTGGTCTCCTACGAGCAGTACTTC
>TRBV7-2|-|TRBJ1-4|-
CASSTSGYNEKLFF
TGTGCCAGCAGCACTTCCGGCTATAATGAAAAACTGTTTTTT
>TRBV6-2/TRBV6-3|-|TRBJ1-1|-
CASSYPNWGGNTEAFF
TGTGCCAGCAGTTACCCGAATTGGGGGGGGAACACTGAAGCTTTCTTT
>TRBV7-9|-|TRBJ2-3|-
CASSLIQGLSPDTQYF
TGTGCCAGCAGCCTAATCCAGGGGCTGTCGCCAGATACGCAGTATTTT
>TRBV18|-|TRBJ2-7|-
CASSLSGAYEQYF
TGTGCCAGCTCACTAAGTGGCGCTTACGAGCAGTACTTC
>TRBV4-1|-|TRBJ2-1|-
CASSQVFGSSYNEQFF
TGCGCCAGCAGCCAAGTATTCGGGAGCTCCTACAATGAGCAGTTCTTC
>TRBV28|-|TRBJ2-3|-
CASSFPPLAARRTDTQYF
TGTGCCAGCAGTTTCCCCCCATTAGCGGCTAGACGCACAGATACGCAGTATTTT
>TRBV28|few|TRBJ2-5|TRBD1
CASSFSWGQGETQYF
TGTGCCAGCAGTTTTTCCTGGGGACAGGGAGAGACCCAGTACTTC
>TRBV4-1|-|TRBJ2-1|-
CASSLGRGSSYNEQFF
TGCGCCAGCAGCCTCGGTAGGGGAAGCTCCTACAATGAGCAGTTCTTC
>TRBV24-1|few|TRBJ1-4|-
CATSDAQAGYEKLFF
TGTGCCACCAGTGACGCACAGGCCGGCTATGAAAAACTGTTTTTT
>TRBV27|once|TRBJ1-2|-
CASSSGKYGYTF
TGTGCCAGCAGTTCAGGGAAATATGGCTACACCTTC
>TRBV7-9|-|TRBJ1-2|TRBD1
CASSWDREGYTF
TGTGCCAGCAGCTGGGACAGGGAGGGCTACACCTTC
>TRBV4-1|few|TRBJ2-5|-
CASSQRRVQETQYF
TGCGCCAGCAGCCAGCGCAGGGTTCAAGAGACCCAGTACTTC
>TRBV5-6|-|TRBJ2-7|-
CASSSTGSPTYEQYF
TGTGCCAGCAGTTCTACAGGGAGCCCTACCTACGAGCAGTACTTC
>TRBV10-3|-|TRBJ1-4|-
CAISLSAGEGKLFF
TGTGCCATCAGCCTATCGGCCGGGGAGGGAAAACTGTTTTTT
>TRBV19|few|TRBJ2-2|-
CASSIDPKVSTGELFF
TGTGCCAGTAGTATAGATCCCAAGGTTAGCACCGGGGAGCTGTTTTTT
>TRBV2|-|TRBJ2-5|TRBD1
CASRLDRVSETQYF
TGTGCCAGCAGACTGGACAGGGTATCAGAGACCCAGTACTTC
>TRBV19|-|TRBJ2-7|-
CASSIPFAYEQYF
TGTGCCAGTAGTATACCTTTTGCCTACGAGCAGTACTTC
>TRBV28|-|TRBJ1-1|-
CASSQTNTEAFF
TGTGCCAGCAGCCAAACCAACACTGAAGCTTTCTTT